The 30 T cell receptor beta chains in this list originate from one sample, sequenced in a study of T-cell memory formation after mild COVID-19. TCRdb re-analysed the 5' RACE reads in MiXCR, keeping a single row per CDR3 protein. In the table there are about 350,000 distinct CDR3 sequences, around 28% of which are singletons. The source material was PBMCs or a T cell subset sorted from them (not recorded which). These receptors were taken from an adult woman who had mild COVID-19 (a few samples of this study predate the infection). Cell type and time point are not known.

The CDR3 bases are TGTGCCAGCAGTCCCGCAGGAGTTAGGACCAAAAACATTCAGTACTTC. It codes for CASSPAGVRTKNIQYF. V gene TRBV12-3 or TRBV12-4 combines with J gene TRBJ2-4; no definite D call. V lost 5 bases, J lost 2 bases, and 16 bases lay in between. This CDR3 has 16 residues.

The CDR3 sequence is CASSPADTGELFF. CDR3 bases: TGTGCCAGCTCACCCGCAGACACCGGGGAGCTGTTTTTT. The rearrangement joins TRBV18 to TRBJ2-2, with D unclear. Germline assignment: CDR1 KGHSH and CDR2 LQKENI. The CDR3 runs to 13 residues. Trimming left V 3 bases short and J 3 bases short, with 5 bases between.

This clonotype has a handful of counts. This sequence joins TRBV5-1 and TRBJ2-7, with TRBD2 matching over 8 bases. The germline V gene has CDR1 SGHRS and CDR2 YFSETQ. Trimming took 1 base from V and 0 from J; bases not matched to a gene: 3. The CDR3 sequence is 15 residues long. In nucleotides, the CDR3 is TGCGCCAGCAGCTTGACTAGCGGTAGCTCCTACGAGCAGTACTTC. Translating it yields CASSLTSGSSYEQYF.

This sequence joins TRBV18 and TRBJ1-1; D remains ambiguous. CDR3 length: 12 amino acids. Germline CDR1 is KGHSH and CDR2 is LQKENI. The V and J ends lost 5 bases and 0 bases respectively, with 4 bases between them. The CDR3 spells CASSWMNTEAFF. Here the CDR3 DNA reads TGTGCCAGCTCATGGATGAACACTGAAGCTTTCTTT.

This sequence joins TRBV10-3 and TRBJ1-5; possibly TRBD1 for D (5 bases). V was shortened by 6 bases and J by 5 bases, with 11 bases between the two germline ends. The length of the CDR3 is 13 residues. Looked up from germline, CDR1 is ENHRY and CDR2 is SYGVKD. CDR3 sequence (DNA): TGTGCCATCAGGCAGGGTATGGATCAGCCCCAGCATTTT. Encoded protein: CAIRQGMDQPQHF.

The sample holds a few counts of this clonotype. This chain joins TRBV5-1 and TRBJ1-6; D unresolved. Germline V gene data show CDR1 as SGHRS and CDR2 as YFSETQ. V was clipped by 4 bases and J by 2 bases, with 13 bases between them. CDR3 length equals 16 residues. The CDR3: CASSQKRGTYNSPLHF. The CDR3 region has the DNA TGCGCCAGCAGCCAGAAGCGGGGTACCTATAATTCACCCCTCCACTTT.

In its sample, this clonotype was seen a few times. J is TRBJ2-3 and V is TRBV11-3; D not resolved. The CDR3 length is 14 residues. V was shortened by 4 bases and J by 6 bases, with 14 bases between the two germline ends. In germline, CDR1 is SGHNT, CDR2 YENEEA. The CDR3 DNA sequence: TGTGCCAGCAGCTCCAGGCAAAACCGGGATACGCAGTATTTT. Its translation: CASSSRQNRDTQYF.

The V and J genes are TRBV11-1 and TRBJ2-1, with 7 bases that match TRBD1. Trimming removed 5 bases from V and 8 bases from J; junction bases left unmatched: 3. This CDR3 is 12 amino acids long. CDR1 SGHAT and CDR2 FQDESV come from the germline V gene (reference sequence). The CDR3: CASSRGLDEQFF. CDR3 nucleotide sequence: TGTGCCAGCAGCAGGGGGCTGGATGAGCAGTTCTTC.

The CDR3 DNA follows: TGTGCCAGCAGTTACTCCGTACAGGGACAGCCCCAGCATTTT. Its protein is CASSYSVQGQPQHF. The chain has TRBV6-2 or TRBV6-3 and TRBJ1-5; possible D gene TRBD1, 6 bases. Germline V gene data show CDR1 as MNHEY and CDR2 as SVGEGT. V lost 0 bases to trimming and J lost 7 bases, with 10 bases between them. The CDR3 is 14 amino acids.

The sample holds many counts of this clonotype. The chain combines TRBV12-3 or TRBV12-4 with TRBJ2-1, with 9 bases fitting TRBD2. The ends lost 3 bases at V and 8 bases at J; junction bases unmatched: 11. The CDR3 covers 16 residues. The CDR3 DNA reads TGTGCCAGCAGTTTCCCCTCTAGCGGGGTGTTCCATGAGCAGTTCTTC. It yields the protein CASSFPSSGVFHEQFF.

The sample holds a few counts of this clonotype. The chain recombines TRBV10-3 with TRBJ2-1, with a possible D match to TRBD2 (6 bases). Trimming took off 3 bases at V and 7 bases at J, with 16 bases between the two ends. There are 15 residues in the CDR3. Germline V gene data show CDR1 as ENHRY and CDR2 as SYGVKD. The CDR3 sequence: CAISDQGLAKNEQFF. The CDR3 coding sequence is TGTGCCATCAGTGATCAGGGACTGGCCAAGAATGAGCAGTTCTTC.

This clonotype appeared a few times. The gene calls are TRBV5-1 and TRBJ2-5, with D perhaps matching TRBD1 (5 bases). CDR1 SGHRS and CDR2 YFSETQ come from the germline V gene. The CDR3 extends over 14 amino acids. Trimming left V 4 bases short and J 4 bases short, with 14 bases between. The CDR3 nucleotides are TGCGCCAGCAGCGGTTACAGGTCAGGAGAGACCCAGTACTTC. Amino acid sequence: CASSGYRSGETQYF. The full variable domain, in which reference TRBV5-1 and TRBJ2-5 provide the parts outside the CDR3, is KAGVTQTPRYLIKTRGQQVTLSCSPISGHRSVSWYQQTPGQGLQFLFEYFSETQRNKGNFPGRFSGRQFSNSRSEMNVSTLELGDSALYLCASSGYRSGETQYFGPGTRLLVL.

This clonotype was seen at least ten times. This chain links TRBV20-1 with TRBJ2-2; 9 nucleotides match TRBD2. Per germline, CDR1 DFQATT and CDR2 SNEGSKA (reference sequence). This CDR3 region has 17 residues. V trimming: 1 base; J trimming: 3 bases; junction bases outside the gene matches: 9. The CDR3 sequence: CSARVSSGRPDTGELFF. In nucleotides, the CDR3 is TGCAGTGCTAGAGTTTCAAGCGGGAGGCCGGACACCGGGGAGCTGTTTTTT.

The rearrangement uses TRBV12-3 or TRBV12-4 and TRBJ2-2; 11 bases line up with TRBD2. The CDR3 is 15 residues long. V shed 1 base and J 8 bases; nucleotides not matched to a gene: 3. CDR3 sequence: CASSLVLAGGGELFF. CDR3 coding DNA: TGTGCCAGCAGTTTAGTCCTAGCGGGAGGAGGGGAGCTGTTTTTT.

In its sample, this clonotype was seen once. V is TRBV15 and J is TRBJ2-7, with D tentatively TRBD1 or TRBD2 (6 bases each). This CDR3 has 15 residues. V shed 1 base and J shed 2 bases, with 12 bases lying between them. Germline CDR1 is LNHNV and CDR2 is YYDKDF (reference sequence). The CDR3 nucleotides are TGTGCCACCAGCAGAGTAAAAGGGGGGACCTACGAGCAGTACTTC. Its translation is CATSRVKGGTYEQYF. Drawing the rest from reference TRBV15 and TRBJ2-7, the complete variable domain is DAMVIQNPRYQVTQFGKPVTLSCSQTLNHNVMYWYQQKSSQAPKLLFHYYDKDFNNEADTPDNFQSRRPNTSFCFLDIRSPGLGDTAMYLCATSRVKGGTYEQYFGPGTRLTVT.

The V gene is TRBV5-1, the J gene TRBJ1-1; TRBD1 might be the D (5 bases). The CDR3 has 14 amino acids. In germline, CDR1 is SGHRS, CDR2 YFSETQ. V gave up 4 bases and J gave up 2 bases, with 12 bases separating them. CDR3 coding DNA: TGCGCCAGCAGCGGGGGGGGAGGAAACACTGAAGCTTTCTTT. As protein: CASSGGGGNTEAFF. Filled out from reference TRBV5-1 and TRBJ1-1, the complete variable domain reads KAGVTQTPRYLIKTRGQQVTLSCSPISGHRSVSWYQQTPGQGLQFLFEYFSETQRNKGNFPGRFSGRQFSNSRSEMNVSTLELGDSALYLCASSGGGGNTEAFFGQGTRLTVV.

The chain is built from TRBV20-1 and TRBJ2-5; 12 nucleotides match TRBD2. The CDR3 extends over 16 amino acids. V shed 0 bases, J shed 7 bases, and the junction held 9 bases outside the gene matches. Germline lookup yields CDR1 DFQATT and CDR2 SNEGSKA (reference sequence). The CDR3 DNA is TGCAGTGCTAGAGATTTTCGACTAGCGGGAGAGTGGACCCAGTACTTC. It yields the protein CSARDFRLAGEWTQYF.

Here the CDR3 DNA reads TGTGCCACCAGTGATTCTAGGTTTGGTTTGTACTTC. Translation gives CATSDSRFGLYF. The J gene is TRBJ2-5, the V gene TRBV24-1, with D unresolved. This CDR3 contains 12 residues. Trimming left V 2 bases short and J 13 bases short, with 13 bases between. CDR1 KGHDR and CDR2 SFDVKD come from the germline V gene.

V is TRBV7-8 and J is TRBJ2-1; 7 bases are shared with TRBD2. Germline V gene lookup returns CDR1 SGHVS and CDR2 FQNEAQ. The V and J ends lost 5 bases and 10 bases, in that order; junction bases with no gene match: 17. The length of the CDR3 is 16 residues. The CDR3 DNA follows: TGTGCCAGCAGCCCGCGTTTGTTTATAGGCGGGAGCGAGCAGTTCTTC. Translated, it gives CASSPRLFIGGSEQFF.

V gene TRBV5-1 combines with J gene TRBJ1-6; D gene uncertain. The ends were cut back, 0 bases at V and 7 bases at J, with 5 bases in the middle. CDR3 length: 13 residues. The germline V gene has CDR1 SGHRS and CDR2 YFSETQ. The CDR3 region is CASSLERNSPLHF. In DNA form, the CDR3 reads TGCGCCAGCAGCTTGGAAAGGAATTCACCCCTCCACTTT.

This clonotype was observed a few times. The chain couples TRBV4-3 to TRBJ2-7; 11 nucleotides align to TRBD2. V trimming: 3 bases; J trimming: 2 bases; junction bases outside the gene matches: 18. This CDR3 contains 20 residues. Per the germline V gene, CDR1 is LGHNA and CDR2 is YSLEER. Written as DNA, the CDR3 is TGCGCCAGCAGCCATGACGGGGAGACTAGCGGGAACTCCTTCACCTACGAGCAGTACTTC. This sequence encodes CASSHDGETSGNSFTYEQYF.

The chain uses TRBV7-3 and TRBJ2-3; TRBD2 agrees at 12 bases. Germline trimming cut 5 bases from V and 4 bases from J; bases unmatched to any gene: 7. The CDR3 loop spans 16 amino acids. CDR1 SGHTA and CDR2 FQGTGA come from the germline V gene. The CDR3 protein is CASSATSGRYSDTQYF. CDR3 coding DNA: TGTGCCAGCAGCGCCACTAGCGGGAGGTACTCAGATACGCAGTATTTT.

The genes are TRBV6-1 and TRBJ2-3, with D perhaps given as TRBD1 or TRBD2 (5 bases each). Germline CDR1 is MNHNS and CDR2 is SASEGT. The CDR3 is made up of 15 amino acids. The V end lost 5 bases, the J end lost 5 bases, and 17 bases lay between the germline ends. CDR3 sequence: CASSKPGRAGDTQYF. In DNA form, the CDR3 reads TGTGCCAGCAGTAAACCGGGACGGGCGGGAGATACGCAGTATTTT.

This clonotype was observed a few times. The V and J genes are TRBV10-3 and TRBJ1-1; D call uncertain. Trimming stripped 0 bases from V and 1 base from J, with 3 bases between. The CDR3 is 13 residues long. Germline values: CDR1 ENHRY, CDR2 SYGVKD. CDR3: CAISESPNTEAFF. In nucleotides, the CDR3 is TGTGCCATCAGTGAGTCTCCGAACACTGAAGCTTTCTTT.

The V and J genes are TRBV18 and TRBJ1-6, with D unresolved. The CDR3 is 14 amino acids. The germline V gene encodes CDR1 KGHSH and CDR2 LQKENI. Trimming stripped 2 bases from V and 5 bases from J, with 7 bases between. The CDR3 bases are TGTGCCAGCTCACCAGGGTTGGATAATTCACCCCTCCACTTT. This codes for CASSPGLDNSPLHF.

This clonotype occurred once. V gene TRBV7-2 combines with J gene TRBJ1-5; 8 bases fit TRBD1. V dropped 5 bases and J dropped 7; count of bases not matched to a gene: 4. The CDR3 loop spans 13 amino acids. Germline CDR1 reads SGHTA; CDR2 reads FQGNSA. This chain's CDR3 is CASSRTGYQPQHF. Written as DNA, the CDR3 is TGTGCCAGCAGCCGGACAGGGTACCAGCCCCAGCATTTT.

This clonotype was seen a handful of times. The chain employs TRBV29-1 and TRBJ1-2, with TRBD1 matching over 7 bases. The V gene end was trimmed by 6 bases and the J gene end by 5 bases; junction bases not matched to a gene: 9. The CDR3 has 13 amino acids. Germline values: CDR1 SQVTM, CDR2 ANQGSEA. CDR3 in amino acids: CSVGTANPYGYTF. The CDR3 DNA is TGCAGCGTAGGGACAGCAAACCCGTATGGCTACACCTTC.

V gene TRBV5-1 combines with J gene TRBJ2-3; 7 bases map to TRBD1. The CDR3 covers 13 residues. V lost 7 bases to trimming and J lost 3 bases; unmatched junction nucleotides: 5. CDR1 SGHRS and CDR2 YFSETQ come from the germline V gene. CDR3 residues: CASFDRVTDTQYF. The CDR3 DNA is TGCGCCAGCTTTGACAGGGTGACAGATACGCAGTATTTT.

V and J are TRBV20-1 and TRBJ1-2; tentative D call: TRBD1 (5 bases). V lost 3 bases and J 4 bases, leaving 12 bases between the germline ends. CDR1 and CDR2 (germline): DFQATT, SNEGSKA (reference sequence). The CDR3 sequence is 13 residues long. The CDR3 loop is CSASKGTAYGYTF. The CDR3 bases are TGCAGTGCTAGTAAGGGGACGGCCTATGGCTACACCTTC.

This sequence joins TRBV6-2 or TRBV6-3 and TRBJ1-2; D ambiguous. The CDR3 spans 12 residues. In germline, CDR1 is MNHEY, CDR2 SVGEGT. With 6 bases removed from V and 8 bases from J, the gap between germline ends came to 13 bases. The CDR3 nucleotides are TGTGCCAGCAGCAGGACGGCATCGGGCTACACCTTC. Translated, it gives CASSRTASGYTF.